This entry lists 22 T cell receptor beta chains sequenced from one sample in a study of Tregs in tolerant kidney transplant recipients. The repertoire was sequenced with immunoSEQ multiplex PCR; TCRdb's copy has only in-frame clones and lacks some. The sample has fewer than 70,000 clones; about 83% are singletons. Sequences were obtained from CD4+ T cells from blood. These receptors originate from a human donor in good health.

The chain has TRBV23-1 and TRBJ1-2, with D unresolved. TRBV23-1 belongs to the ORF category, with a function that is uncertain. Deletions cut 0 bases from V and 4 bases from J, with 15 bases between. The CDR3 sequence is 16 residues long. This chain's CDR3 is CASSQSYPPGLYGYTF. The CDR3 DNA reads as TGCGCCAGCAGTCAATCGTATCCCCCAGGACTCTATGGCTACACCTTC.

The CDR3 region is CASSQDGGSNQPQHF. For the CDR3, the DNA is TGCGCCAGCAGCCAAGATGGCGGGTCCAATCAGCCCCAGCATTTT. The J gene is TRBJ1-5, the V gene TRBV4-3; D not certain. Germline V gene data show CDR1 as LGHNA and CDR2 as YSLEER. The CDR3 spans 15 residues. V shed 0 bases and J shed 3 bases, with 9 bases lying between them.

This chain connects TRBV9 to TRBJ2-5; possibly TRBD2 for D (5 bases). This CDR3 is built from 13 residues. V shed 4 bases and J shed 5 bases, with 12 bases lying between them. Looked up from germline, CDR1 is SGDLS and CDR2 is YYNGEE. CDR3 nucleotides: TGTGCCAGCAGCCTGGGGAGTAGGGAGACCCAGTACTTC. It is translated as CASSLGSRETQYF.

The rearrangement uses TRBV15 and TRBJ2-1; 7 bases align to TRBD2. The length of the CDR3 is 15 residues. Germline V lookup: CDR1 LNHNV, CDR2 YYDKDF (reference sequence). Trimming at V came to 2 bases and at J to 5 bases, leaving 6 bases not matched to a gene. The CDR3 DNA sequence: TGTGCCACCAGCAGACGAGGACTAGAGAACAATGAGCAGTTCTTC. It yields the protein CATSRRGLENNEQFF.

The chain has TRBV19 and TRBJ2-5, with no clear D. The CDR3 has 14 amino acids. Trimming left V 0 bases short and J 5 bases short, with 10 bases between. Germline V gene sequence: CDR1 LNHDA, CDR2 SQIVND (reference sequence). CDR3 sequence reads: CASSIEARSETQYF. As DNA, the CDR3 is TGTGCCAGTAGTATAGAGGCCCGGTCGGAGACCCAGTACTTC.

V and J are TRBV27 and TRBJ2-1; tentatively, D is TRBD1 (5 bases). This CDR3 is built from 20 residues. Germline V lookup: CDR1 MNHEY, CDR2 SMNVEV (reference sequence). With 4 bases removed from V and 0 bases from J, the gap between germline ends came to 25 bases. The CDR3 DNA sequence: TGTGCCAGCAGTTCCTTGGTAGAATATGACCCTGACAGCTCCTACAATGAGCAGTTCTTC. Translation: CASSSLVEYDPDSSYNEQFF.

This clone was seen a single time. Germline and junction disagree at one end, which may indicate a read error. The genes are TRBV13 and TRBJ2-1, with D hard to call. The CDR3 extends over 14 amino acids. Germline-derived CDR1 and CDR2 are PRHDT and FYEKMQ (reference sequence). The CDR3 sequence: CASSLGRTYNEQFF. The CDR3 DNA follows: TGTGCCAGCAGCCTAGGCCGGACCTACAATGAGCAGTTCTTC.

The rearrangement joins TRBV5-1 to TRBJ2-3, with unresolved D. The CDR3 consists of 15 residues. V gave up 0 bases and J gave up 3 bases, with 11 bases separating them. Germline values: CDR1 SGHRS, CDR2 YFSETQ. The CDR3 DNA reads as TGCGCCAGCAGCTTGGGTGTCAGGAATACAGATACGCAGTATTTT. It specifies CASSLGVRNTDTQYF.

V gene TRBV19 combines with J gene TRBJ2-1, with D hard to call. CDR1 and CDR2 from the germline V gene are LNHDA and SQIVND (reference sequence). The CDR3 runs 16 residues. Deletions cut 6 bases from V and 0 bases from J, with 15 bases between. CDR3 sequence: CASRVFPSSSYNEQFF. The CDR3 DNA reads TGTGCCAGTAGGGTCTTTCCCTCAAGCTCCTACAATGAGCAGTTCTTC.

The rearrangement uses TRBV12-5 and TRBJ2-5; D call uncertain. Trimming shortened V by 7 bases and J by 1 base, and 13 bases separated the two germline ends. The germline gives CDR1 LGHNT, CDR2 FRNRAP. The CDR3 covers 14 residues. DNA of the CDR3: TGTGCTAGTGCATCCTCTGCCCGCCAAGAGACCCAGTACTTC. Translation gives CASASSARQETQYF. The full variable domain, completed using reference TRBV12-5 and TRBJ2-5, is DARVTQTPRHKVTEMGQEVTMRCQPILGHNTVFWYRQTMMQGLELLAYFRNRAPLDDSGMPKDRFSAEMPDATLATLKIQPSEPRDSAVYFCASASSARQETQYFGPGTRLLVL.

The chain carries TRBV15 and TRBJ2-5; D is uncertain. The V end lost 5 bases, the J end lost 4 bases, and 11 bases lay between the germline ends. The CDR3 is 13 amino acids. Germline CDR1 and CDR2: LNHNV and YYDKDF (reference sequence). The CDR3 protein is CATSAAARETQYF. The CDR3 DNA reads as TGTGCCACCAGCGCGGCTGCCCGAGAGACCCAGTACTTC.

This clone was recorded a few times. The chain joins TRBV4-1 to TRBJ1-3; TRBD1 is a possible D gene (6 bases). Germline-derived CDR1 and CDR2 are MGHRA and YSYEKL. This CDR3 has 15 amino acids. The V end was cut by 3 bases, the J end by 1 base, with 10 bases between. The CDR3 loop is CASSHHRASGNTIYF. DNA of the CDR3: TGCGCCAGCAGCCACCACAGGGCTTCTGGAAACACCATATATTTT.

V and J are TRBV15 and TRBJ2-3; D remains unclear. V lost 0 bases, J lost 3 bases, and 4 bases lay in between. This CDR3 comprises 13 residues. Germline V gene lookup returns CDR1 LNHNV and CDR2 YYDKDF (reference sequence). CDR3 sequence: CATSRDRTDTQYF. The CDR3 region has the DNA TGTGCCACCAGCAGAGATCGGACAGATACGCAGTATTTT.

The CDR3 loop reads CASSPRGQGAGTQYF. The CDR3 DNA sequence: TGTGCCAGCAGCCCCCGGGGGCAGGGGGCGGGTACGCAGTATTTT. The chain links TRBV11-3 to TRBJ2-3; 8 bases match TRBD1. After removal of 5 bases from V and 8 bases from J, the junction contained 12 bases not matched to a gene. CDR3 length: 15 residues. Germline V gene lookup returns CDR1 SGHNT and CDR2 YENEEA.

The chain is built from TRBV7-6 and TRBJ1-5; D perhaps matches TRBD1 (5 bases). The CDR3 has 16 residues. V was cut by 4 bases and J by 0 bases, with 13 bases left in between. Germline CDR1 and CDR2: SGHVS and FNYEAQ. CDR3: CASSSPRGNSNQPQHF. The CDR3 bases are TGTGCCAGCAGCTCTCCAAGGGGCAATAGCAATCAGCCCCAGCATTTT.

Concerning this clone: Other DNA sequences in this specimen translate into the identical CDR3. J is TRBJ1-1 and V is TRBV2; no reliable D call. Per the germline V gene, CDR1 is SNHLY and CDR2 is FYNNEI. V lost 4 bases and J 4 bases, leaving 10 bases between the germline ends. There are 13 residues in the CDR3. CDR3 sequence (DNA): TGTGCCAGCAGTGTAGGGAGAGGCACTGAAGCTTTCTTT. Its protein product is CASSVGRGTEAFF.

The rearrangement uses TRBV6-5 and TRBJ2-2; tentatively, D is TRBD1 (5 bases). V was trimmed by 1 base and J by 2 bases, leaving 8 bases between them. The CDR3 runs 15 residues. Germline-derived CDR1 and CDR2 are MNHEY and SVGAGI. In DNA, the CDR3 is TGTGCCAGCAGTTACTTGGGGCCAAACACCGGGGAGCTGTTTTTT. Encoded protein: CASSYLGPNTGELFF.

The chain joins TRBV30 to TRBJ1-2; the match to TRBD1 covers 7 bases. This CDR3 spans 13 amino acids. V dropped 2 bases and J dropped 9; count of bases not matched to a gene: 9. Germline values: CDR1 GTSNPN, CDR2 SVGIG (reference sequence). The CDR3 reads CAWSRDRTMSYTF. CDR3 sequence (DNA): TGTGCCTGGAGTCGGGACAGAACTATGAGCTACACCTTC.

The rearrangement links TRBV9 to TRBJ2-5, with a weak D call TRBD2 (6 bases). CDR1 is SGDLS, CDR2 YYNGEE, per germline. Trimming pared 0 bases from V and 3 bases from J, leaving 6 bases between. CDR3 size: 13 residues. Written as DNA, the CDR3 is TGTGCCAGCAGCGTAGGGGGGGAAGAGACCCAGTACTTC. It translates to CASSVGGEETQYF.

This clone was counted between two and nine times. The DNA for the CDR3 is TGTGCCAGCAGCTCAGGCATACTCGCGAACACCGGGGAGCTGTTTTTT. Translating gives CASSSGILANTGELFF. V gene TRBV7-2 combines with J gene TRBJ2-2; no firm D call. This CDR3 contains 16 residues. Germline loops: CDR1 SGHTA, CDR2 FQGNSA. The germline V and J ends were trimmed by 4 bases and 0 bases, with 12 bases remaining between them. The whole variable domain, remainder taken from reference TRBV7-2 and TRBJ2-2, is GAGVSQSPSNKVTEKGKDVELRCDPISGHTALYWYRQSLGQGLEFLIYFQGNSAPDKSGLPSDRFSAERTGGSVSTLTIQRTQQEDSAVYLCASSSGILANTGELFFGEGSRLTVL.

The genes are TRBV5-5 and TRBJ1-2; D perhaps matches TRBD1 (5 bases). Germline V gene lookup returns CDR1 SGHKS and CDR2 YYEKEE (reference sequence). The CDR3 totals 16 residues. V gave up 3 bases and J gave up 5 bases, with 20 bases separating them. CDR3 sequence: CASSSNLGTQSYGYTF. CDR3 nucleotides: TGTGCCAGCAGCTCCAACCTCGGGACTCAGAGTTATGGCTACACCTTC.

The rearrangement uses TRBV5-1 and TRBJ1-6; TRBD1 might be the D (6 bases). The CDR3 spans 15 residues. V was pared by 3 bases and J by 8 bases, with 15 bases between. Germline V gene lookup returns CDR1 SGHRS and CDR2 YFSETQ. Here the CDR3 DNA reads TGCGCCAGCAGCTCCCTGGCAGGGGTGGATTCACCCCTCCACTTT. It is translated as CASSSLAGVDSPLHF.